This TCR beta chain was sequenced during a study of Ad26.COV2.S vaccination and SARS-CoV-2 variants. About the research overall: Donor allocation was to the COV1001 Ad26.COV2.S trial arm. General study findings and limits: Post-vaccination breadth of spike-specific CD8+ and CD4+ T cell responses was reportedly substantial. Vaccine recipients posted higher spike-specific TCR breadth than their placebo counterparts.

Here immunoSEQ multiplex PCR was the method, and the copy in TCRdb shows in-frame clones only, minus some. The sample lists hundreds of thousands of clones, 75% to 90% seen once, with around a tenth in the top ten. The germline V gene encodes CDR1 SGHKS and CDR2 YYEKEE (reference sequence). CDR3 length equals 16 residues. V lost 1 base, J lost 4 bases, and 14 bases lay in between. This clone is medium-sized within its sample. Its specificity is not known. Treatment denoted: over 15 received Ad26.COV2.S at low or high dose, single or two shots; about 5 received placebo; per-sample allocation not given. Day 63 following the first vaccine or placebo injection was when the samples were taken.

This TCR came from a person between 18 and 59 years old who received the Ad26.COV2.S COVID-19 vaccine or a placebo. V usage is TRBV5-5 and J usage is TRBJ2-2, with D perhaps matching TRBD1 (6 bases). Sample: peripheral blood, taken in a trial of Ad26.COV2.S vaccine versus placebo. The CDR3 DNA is TGTGCCAGCAGCTTGACGGCAGGGGCGTTCACCGGGGAGCTGTTTTTT. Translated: CASSLTAGAFTGELFF. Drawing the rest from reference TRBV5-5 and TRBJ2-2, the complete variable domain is DAGVTQSPTHLIKTRGQQVTLRCSPISGHKSVSWYQQVLGQGPQFIFQYYEKEERGRGNFPDRFSARQFPNYSSELNVNALLLGDSALYLCASSLTAGAFTGELFFGEGSRLTVL.